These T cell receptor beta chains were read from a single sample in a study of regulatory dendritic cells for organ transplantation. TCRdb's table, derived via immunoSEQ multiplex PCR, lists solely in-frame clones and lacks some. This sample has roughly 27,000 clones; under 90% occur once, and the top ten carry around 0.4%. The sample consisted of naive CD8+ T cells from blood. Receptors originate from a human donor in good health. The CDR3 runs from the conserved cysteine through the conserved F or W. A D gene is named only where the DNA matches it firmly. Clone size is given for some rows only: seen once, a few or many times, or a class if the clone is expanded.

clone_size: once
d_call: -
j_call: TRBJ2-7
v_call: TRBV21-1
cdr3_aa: CASSKEPRDRFYEQYF
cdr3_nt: TGTGCCAGCAGCAAAGAACCGCGGGACAGGTTCTACGAGCAGTACTTC

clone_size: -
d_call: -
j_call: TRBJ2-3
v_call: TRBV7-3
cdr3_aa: CASSLMVELGGTDTQYF
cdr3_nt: TGTGCCAGCAGCTTAATGGTCGAACTTGGAGGGACAGATACGCAGTATTTT

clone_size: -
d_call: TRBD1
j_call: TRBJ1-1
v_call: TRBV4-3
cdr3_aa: CASSQDWVGQGGTEAFF
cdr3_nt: TGCGCCAGCAGCCAAGATTGGGTAGGGCAGGGGGGTACTGAAGCTTTCTTT

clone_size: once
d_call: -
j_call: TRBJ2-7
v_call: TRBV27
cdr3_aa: CASSFSGLSYEQYF
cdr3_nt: TGTGCCAGCAGTTTCTCAGGGCTCTCCTACGAGCAGTACTTC

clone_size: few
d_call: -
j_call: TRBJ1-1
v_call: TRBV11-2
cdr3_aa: CASSLDMTEAFF
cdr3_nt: TGTGCCAGCAGCTTAGATATGACTGAAGCTTTCTTT

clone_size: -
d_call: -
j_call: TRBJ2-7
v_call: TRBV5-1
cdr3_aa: CASSLASHEQYF
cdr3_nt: TGCGCCAGCAGCTTGGCCTCCCACGAGCAGTACTTC

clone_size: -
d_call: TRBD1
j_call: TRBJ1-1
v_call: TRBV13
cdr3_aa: CASRLQGAGTEAFF
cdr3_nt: TGTGCCAGCAGGCTGCAGGGGGCAGGGACTGAAGCTTTCTTT

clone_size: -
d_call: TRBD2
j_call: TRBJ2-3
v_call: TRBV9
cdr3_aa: CASSTRGGTDTQYF
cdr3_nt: TGTGCCAGCAGCACCCGGGGGGGCACAGATACGCAGTATTTT

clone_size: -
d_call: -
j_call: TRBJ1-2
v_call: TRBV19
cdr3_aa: CASSIAGSNYGYTF
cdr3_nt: TGTGCCAGTAGTATTGCCGGGAGTAACTATGGCTACACCTTC

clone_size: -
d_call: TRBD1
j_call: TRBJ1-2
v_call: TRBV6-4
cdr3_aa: CASRGGAEYGYTF
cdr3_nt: TGTGCCAGCAGAGGGGGCGCGGAGTATGGCTACACCTTC

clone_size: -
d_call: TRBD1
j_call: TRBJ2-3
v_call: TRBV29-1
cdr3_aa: CSVAVWGQGAPGTDTQYF
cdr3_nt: TGCAGCGTTGCCGTTTGGGGACAGGGGGCGCCTGGGACAGATACGCAGTATTTT

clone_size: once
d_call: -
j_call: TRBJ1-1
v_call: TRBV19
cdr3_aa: CASSISGANTEAFF
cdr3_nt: TGTGCCAGTAGTATATCAGGGGCGAACACTGAAGCTTTCTTT

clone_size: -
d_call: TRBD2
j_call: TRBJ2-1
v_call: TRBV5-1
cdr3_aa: CASSLTSGGNNEQFF
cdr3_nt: TGCGCCAGCAGCTTGACTAGCGGGGGTAACAATGAGCAGTTCTTC

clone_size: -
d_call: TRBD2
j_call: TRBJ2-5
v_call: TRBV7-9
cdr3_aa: CASSSLAGGSPETQYF
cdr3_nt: TGTGCCAGCAGCTCCCTAGCGGGGGGCTCCCCCGAGACCCAGTACTTC

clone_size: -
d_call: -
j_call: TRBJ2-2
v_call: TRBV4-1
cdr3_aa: CASSQVLAGGAFGAGELFF
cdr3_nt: -

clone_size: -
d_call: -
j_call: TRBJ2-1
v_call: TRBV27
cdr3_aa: CASSWSLSYNEQFF
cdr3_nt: TGTGCCAGCAGTTGGAGCTTGTCCTACAATGAGCAGTTCTTC

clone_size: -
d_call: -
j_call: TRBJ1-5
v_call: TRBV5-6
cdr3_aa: CASSLARAQPQHF
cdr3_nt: TGTGCCAGCAGCTTGGCCAGGGCACAGCCCCAGCATTTT

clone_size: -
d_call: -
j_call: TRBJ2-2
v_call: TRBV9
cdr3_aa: CASSKKGQNTGELFF
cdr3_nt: TGTGCCAGCAGCAAAAAGGGACAGAACACCGGGGAGCTGTTTTTT

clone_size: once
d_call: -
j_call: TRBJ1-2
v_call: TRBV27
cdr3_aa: CASSFTGNPNYGYTF
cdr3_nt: TGTGCCAGCAGTTTCACAGGGAATCCAAACTATGGCTACACCTTC

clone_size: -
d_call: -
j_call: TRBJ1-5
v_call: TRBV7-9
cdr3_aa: CASSSYSDSNQPQHF
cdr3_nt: TGTGCCAGCAGCTCGTACTCCGATAGCAATCAGCCCCAGCATTTT

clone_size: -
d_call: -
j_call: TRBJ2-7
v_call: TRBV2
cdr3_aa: CASSEAQEWPEDYEQYF
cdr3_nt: TGTGCCAGCAGTGAAGCCCAAGAGTGGCCAGAGGATTACGAGCAGTACTTC

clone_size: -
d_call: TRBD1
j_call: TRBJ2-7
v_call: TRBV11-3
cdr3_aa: CASSFQGDPYEQYF
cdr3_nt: TGTGCCAGCAGCTTCCAGGGGGATCCCTACGAGCAGTACTTC

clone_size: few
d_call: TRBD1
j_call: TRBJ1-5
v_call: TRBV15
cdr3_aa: CATSSPGTGDLYSNQPQHF
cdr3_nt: TGTGCCACCAGCAGCCCAGGGACAGGTGATCTCTATAGCAATCAGCCCCAGCATTTT

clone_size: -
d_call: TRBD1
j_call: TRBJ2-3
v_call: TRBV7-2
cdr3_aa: CASSLVGQGVRTDTQYF
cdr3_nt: TGTGCCAGCAGCTTAGTCGGACAGGGGGTTAGGACAGATACGCAGTATTTT

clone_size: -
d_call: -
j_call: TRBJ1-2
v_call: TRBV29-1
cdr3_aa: CSVEDRAYYGYTF
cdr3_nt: TGCAGCGTTGAAGACAGGGCGTACTATGGCTACACCTTC

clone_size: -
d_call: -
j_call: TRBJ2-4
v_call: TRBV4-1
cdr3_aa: CASSQEGGALDIQYF
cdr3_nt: TGCGCCAGCAGCCAAGAAGGAGGGGCTTTGGACATTCAGTACTTC

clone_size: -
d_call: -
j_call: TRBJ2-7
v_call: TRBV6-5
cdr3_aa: CASSLNRDTPTYEQYF
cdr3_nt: TGTGCCAGCAGTTTGAACCGGGACACCCCGACCTACGAGCAGTACTTC

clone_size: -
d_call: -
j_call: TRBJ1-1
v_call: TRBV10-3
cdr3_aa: CAISESGLPRTEAFF
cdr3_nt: TGTGCCATCAGTGAGTCTGGTCTGCCTAGGACTGAAGCTTTCTTT

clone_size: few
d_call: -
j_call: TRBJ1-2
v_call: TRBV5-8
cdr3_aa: CASSLTGNGYTF
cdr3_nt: TGTGCCAGCAGCTTGACAGGAAATGGCTACACCTTC

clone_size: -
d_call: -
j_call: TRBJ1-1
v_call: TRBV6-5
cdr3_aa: CASSYGRVNTEAFF
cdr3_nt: TGTGCCAGCAGTTACGGGCGGGTAAACACTGAAGCTTTCTTT

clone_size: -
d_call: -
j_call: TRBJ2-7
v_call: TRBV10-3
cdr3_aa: CAIRGGTSSRGTYEQYF
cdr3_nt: TGTGCCATCAGAGGCGGAACTAGCTCACGGGGCACCTACGAGCAGTACTTC

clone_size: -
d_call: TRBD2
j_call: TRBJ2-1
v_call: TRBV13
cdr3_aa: CASSYGLAVDNEQFF
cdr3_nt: TGTGCCAGCAGCTACGGACTAGCGGTAGACAATGAGCAGTTCTTC

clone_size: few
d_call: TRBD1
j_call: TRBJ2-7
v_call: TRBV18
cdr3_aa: CASSPRDRGSYEQYF
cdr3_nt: TGTGCCAGCTCACCGAGGGACAGGGGTTCCTACGAGCAGTACTTC

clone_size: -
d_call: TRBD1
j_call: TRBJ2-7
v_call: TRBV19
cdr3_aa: CASRAGTGSYEQYF
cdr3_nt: TGTGCCAGTAGGGCCGGGACAGGGTCGTACGAGCAGTACTTC

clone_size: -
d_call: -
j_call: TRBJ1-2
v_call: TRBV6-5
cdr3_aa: CASSYSRRLDGYTF
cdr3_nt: TGTGCCAGCAGTTACTCAAGGAGGTTGGATGGCTACACCTTC

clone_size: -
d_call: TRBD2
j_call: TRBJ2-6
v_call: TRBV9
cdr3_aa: CASSRESGASSGANVLTF
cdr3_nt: TGTGCCAGCAGCCGGGAGAGCGGGGCGAGCTCTGGGGCCAACGTCCTGACTTTC

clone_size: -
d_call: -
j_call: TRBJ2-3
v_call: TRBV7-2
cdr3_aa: CASSLVESGVTDTQYF
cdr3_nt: TGTGCCAGCAGCTTAGTCGAATCGGGGGTCACAGATACGCAGTATTTT

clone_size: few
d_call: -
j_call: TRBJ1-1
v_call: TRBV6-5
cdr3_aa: CASSYSIGGGTEAFF
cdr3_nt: TGTGCCAGCAGTTACTCGATCGGGGGAGGCACTGAAGCTTTCTTT

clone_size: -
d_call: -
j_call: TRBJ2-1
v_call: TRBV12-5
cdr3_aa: CASGLNAAVYNEQFF
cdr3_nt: TGTGCTAGTGGTTTGAACGCGGCGGTATACAATGAGCAGTTCTTC

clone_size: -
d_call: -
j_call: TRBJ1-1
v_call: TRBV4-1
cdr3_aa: CASSQARDTNTEAFF
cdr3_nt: TGCGCCAGCAGCCAAGCCCGGGACACAAACACTGAAGCTTTCTTT

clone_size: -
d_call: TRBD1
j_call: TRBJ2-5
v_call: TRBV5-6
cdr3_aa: CASSLGDRGETQYF
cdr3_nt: TGTGCCAGCAGCTTGGGGGACAGGGGAGAGACCCAGTACTTC

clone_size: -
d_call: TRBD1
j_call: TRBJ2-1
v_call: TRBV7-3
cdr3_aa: CASSPTGGADEQFF
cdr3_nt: TGTGCCAGCAGTCCTACAGGGGGCGCGGATGAGCAGTTCTTC